This T cell receptor beta chain was found in a study of cytomegalovirus exposure and HLA in healthy donors. This CDR3 region has 16 residues. V shed 5 bases and J 0 bases; nucleotides not matched to a gene: 7. In germline, CDR1 is MGHRA, CDR2 YSYEKL. To note about this clone: The antigen remains undetermined.

The primer mix had 60 Vbeta and 13 Jbeta primers. Libraries were prepared by immunoSEQ multiplex PCR; TCRdb keeps only in-frame clonotypes and omits some of them. The data contain about 160,000 clones, approximately 83% of them singletons. Study-wide findings and caveats: According to an earlier analysis, most TCR beta V segments yielded productive rearrangements about 90% or about 30% of the time. Available immune exposure information covered CMV serostatus only. The listing of approximately 160 TCR beta chains classed them as cytomegalovirus-associated. Some V segments, including TRBV6-2 and TRBV6-3, were excluded as indistinguishable.

Sequences were obtained from PBMCs. The clonotype originates from a boy aged 2 to 10 in good health and CMV-seronegative. This chain uses TRBV4-1 with TRBJ1-2; 9 bases agree with TRBD1. DNA for the CDR3: TGCGCCAGCAGCGCCCCGGGACAGGGACCTAACTATGGCTACACCTTC. The encoded protein is CASSAPGQGPNYGYTF.